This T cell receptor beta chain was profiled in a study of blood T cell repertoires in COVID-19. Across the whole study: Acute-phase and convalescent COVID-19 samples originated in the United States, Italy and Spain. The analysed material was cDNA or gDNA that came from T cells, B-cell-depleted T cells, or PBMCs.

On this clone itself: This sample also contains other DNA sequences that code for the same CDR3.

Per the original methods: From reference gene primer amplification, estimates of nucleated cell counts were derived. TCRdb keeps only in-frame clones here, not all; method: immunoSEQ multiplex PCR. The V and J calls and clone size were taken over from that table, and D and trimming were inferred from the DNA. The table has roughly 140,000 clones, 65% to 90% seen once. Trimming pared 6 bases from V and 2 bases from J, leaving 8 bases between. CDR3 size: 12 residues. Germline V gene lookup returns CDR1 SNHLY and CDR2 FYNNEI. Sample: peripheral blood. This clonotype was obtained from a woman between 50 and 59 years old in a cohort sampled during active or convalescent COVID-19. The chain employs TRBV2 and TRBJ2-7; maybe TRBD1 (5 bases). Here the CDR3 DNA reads TGTGCCAGCAGGGGGCAAGCCTACGAGCAGTACTTC. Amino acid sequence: CASRGQAYEQYF. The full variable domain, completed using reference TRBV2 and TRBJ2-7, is EPEVTQTPSHQVTQMGQEVILRCVPISNHLYFYWYRQILGQKVEFLVSFYNNEISEKSEIFDDQFSVERPDGSNFTLKIRSTKLEDSAMYFCASRGQAYEQYFGPGTRLTVT.